This entry features one T cell receptor (beta chain) sequence. The antigen it binds to is not known. Nothing much larger sits one base from this clone, and base qualities are not available. This sample was included in a study of T cell repertoires in cytomegalovirus infection (dated by TCRdb to the late 2010s). Describing the broader study: Donor HLA type was relevant to the analysis, as public TCR beta signatures indicated carriage of CMV infection together with the matching HLA type.

Sequencing instrument: Illumina HiSeq 1500. In TCRdb, the public reads were trimmed at Q25 with fastp and aligned with MiXCR, with productive beta chains retained. Duplicate CDR3 protein sequences are folded into a single record with the most common DNA and genes. This sample is represented by some 120,000 distinct CDR3 sequences; about a tenth of them were singletons. Jointly, the top ten make up around a third of the sample. Unmatched junction bases come to 5, with V trimmed by 4 bases and J by 4 bases. Reading the germline V gene gives CDR1 MDHEN and CDR2 SYDVKM. Including cysteine and phenylalanine, the CDR3 has 16 amino acids. Only the CDR3 portion is preserved as DNA: 48 bases, with reading frame beginning at the first base. What the authors observed across the whole study: Carriers of CMV infection plus the relevant HLA type were discriminated by the cumulative frequency of public TCR beta family members in the study cohort and in an independent 352-donor cohort. In the ex vivo response, HLA-C-restricted CMV-specific TCR beta clonotypes were dominant, and in two of eight donors the single most frequent clonotype came from this HLA-C-restricted group.

The chain couples TRBV28 to TRBJ2-1; TRBD2 aligns with 12 central bases. The sequencing input was PBMCs, sequenced either directly or after in vitro stimulation (not recorded which). This TCR derives from a human donor in good health (CMV status not recorded). Some clones in this sample may be carry-over from other donors' samples. The CDR3 loop reads CASSSTGLAGYNEQFF. The bases are TGTGCCAGCAGTTCTACAGGACTAGCGGGGTACAATGAGCAGTTCTTC. Here the CDR3 is joined to the reference TRBV28 and TRBJ2-1 genes, and the full variable domain is: DVKVTQSSRYLVKRTGEKVFLECVQDMDHENMFWYRQDPGLGLRLIYFSYDVKMKEKGDIPEGYSVSREKKERFSLILESASTNQTSMYLCASSSTGLAGYNEQFFGPGTRLTVL.